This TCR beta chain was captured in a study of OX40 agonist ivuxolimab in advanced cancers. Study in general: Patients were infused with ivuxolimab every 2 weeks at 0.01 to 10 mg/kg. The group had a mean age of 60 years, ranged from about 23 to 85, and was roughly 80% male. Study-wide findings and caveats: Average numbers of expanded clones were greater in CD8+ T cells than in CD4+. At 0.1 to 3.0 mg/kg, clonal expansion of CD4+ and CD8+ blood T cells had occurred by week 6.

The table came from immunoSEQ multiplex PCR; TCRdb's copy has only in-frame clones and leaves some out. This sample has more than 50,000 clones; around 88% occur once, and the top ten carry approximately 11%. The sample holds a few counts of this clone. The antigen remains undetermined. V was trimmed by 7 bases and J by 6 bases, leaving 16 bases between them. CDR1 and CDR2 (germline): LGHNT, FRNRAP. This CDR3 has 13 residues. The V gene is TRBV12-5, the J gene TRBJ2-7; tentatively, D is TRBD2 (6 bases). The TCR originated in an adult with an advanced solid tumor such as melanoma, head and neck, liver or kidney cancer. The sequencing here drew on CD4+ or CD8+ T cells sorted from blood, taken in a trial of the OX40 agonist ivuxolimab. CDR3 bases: TGTGCTAGTGCACTCGGGGGTACCAGCGAGCAGTACTTC. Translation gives CASALGGTSEQYF.